The entry below gives a single T cell receptor (beta chain) sequence along with its context. As yet, its antigen is unknown. The data were obtained in a study of shared clonotypes between healthy human individuals. Points from the study as a whole: Sharing of clonotypes among donors was expected to vary with sequencing depth.

Between the trimmed V and J ends, which lost 6 bases and 4 bases, there was a span of 12 bases. Germline assignment: CDR1 MDHEN and CDR2 SYDVKM. The CDR3 contains 13 residues. Generated by immunoSEQ multiplex PCR, the TCRdb table keeps only in-frame clones and is missing some. In the table there are some 1.4 million clones, around 97% of which are singletons. The receptor was derived from a man aged 25 to 40 in good health. Sequencing used naive CD4+ T cells sorted from blood. Subset defined: CD45RA+ positively selected. J is TRBJ1-1 and V is TRBV28; perhaps TRBD1 as D (5 bases). The CDR3 region has the DNA TGTGCCAGCAGATCCTACAGGACCACTGAAGCTTTCTTT. Its translation: CASRSYRTTEAFF. Full variable domain (missing parts from reference TRBV28 and TRBJ1-1): DVKVTQSSRYLVKRTGEKVFLECVQDMDHENMFWYRQDPGLGLRLIYFSYDVKMKEKGDIPEGYSVSREKKERFSLILESASTNQTSMYLCASRSYRTTEAFFGQGTRLTVV.